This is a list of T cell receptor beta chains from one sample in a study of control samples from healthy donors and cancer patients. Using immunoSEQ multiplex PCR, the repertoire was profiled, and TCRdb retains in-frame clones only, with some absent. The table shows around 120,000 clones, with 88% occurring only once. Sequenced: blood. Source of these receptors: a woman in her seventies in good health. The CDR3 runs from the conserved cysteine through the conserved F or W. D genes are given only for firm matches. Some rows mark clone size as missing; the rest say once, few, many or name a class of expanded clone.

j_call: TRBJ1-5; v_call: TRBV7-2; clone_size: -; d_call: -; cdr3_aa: CASSPQKGPGQPQHF; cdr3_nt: TGTGCCAGCAGTCCCCAAAAGGGGCCGGGGCAGCCCCAGCATTTT
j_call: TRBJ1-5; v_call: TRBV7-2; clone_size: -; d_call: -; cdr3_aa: CASSLAYIPGGSYSNQPQHF; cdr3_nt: TGTGCCAGCAGCTTAGCGTACATTCCCGGGGGGAGCTATAGCAATCAGCCCCAGCATTTT
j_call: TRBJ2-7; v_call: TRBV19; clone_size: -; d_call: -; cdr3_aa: CASSIGRGSYEQYF; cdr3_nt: TGTGCCAGTAGTATAGGAAGGGGTTCCTACGAGCAGTACTTC
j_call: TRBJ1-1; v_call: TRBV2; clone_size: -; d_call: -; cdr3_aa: CASSELAESNTEAFF; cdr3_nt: TGTGCCAGCAGTGAGTTGGCGGAATCGAACACTGAAGCTTTCTTT
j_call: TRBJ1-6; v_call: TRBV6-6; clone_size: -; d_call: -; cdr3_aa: CASNGGGGSPLHF; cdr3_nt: TGTGCCAGCAATGGCGGGGGAGGTTCACCCCTCCACTTT
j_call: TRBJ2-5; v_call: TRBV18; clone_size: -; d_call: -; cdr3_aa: CASSRDTEETQYF; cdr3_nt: TGTGCCAGCTCACGGGACACAGAAGAGACCCAGTACTTC
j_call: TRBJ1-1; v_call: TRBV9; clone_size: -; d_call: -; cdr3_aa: CASSETGWTEAFF; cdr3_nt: TGTGCCAGCAGCGAAACAGGGTGGACTGAAGCTTTCTTT
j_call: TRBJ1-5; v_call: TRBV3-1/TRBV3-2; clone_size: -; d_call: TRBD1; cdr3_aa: CASSNRDRGPQPQHF; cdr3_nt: TGTGCCAGCAGCAACCGGGACAGGGGGCCTCAGCCCCAGCATTTT
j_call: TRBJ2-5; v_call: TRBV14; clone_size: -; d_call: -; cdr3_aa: CASSQVHSGAGTQYF; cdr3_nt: TGTGCCAGCAGCCAAGTTCATTCAGGGGCAGGGACCCAGTACTTC
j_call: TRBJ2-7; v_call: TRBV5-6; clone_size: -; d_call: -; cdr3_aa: CASSLGSGSYEQYF; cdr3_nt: TGTGCCAGCAGCTTGGGGTCAGGCTCCTACGAGCAGTACTTC
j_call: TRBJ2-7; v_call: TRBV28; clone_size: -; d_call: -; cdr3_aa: CASSLWGYRDDEQYF; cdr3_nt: TGTGCCAGCAGTTTATGGGGGTACAGGGACGACGAGCAGTACTTC
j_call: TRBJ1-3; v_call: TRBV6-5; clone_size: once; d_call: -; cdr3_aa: CASSYSTGETVNTIYF; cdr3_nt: TGTGCCAGCAGTTACTCGACAGGCGAGACTGTAAACACCATATATTTT
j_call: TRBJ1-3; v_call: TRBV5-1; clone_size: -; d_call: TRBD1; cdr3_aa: CASSQIPTGGGNTIYF; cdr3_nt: TGCGCCAGCAGCCAAATTCCTACAGGGGGTGGAAACACCATATATTTT
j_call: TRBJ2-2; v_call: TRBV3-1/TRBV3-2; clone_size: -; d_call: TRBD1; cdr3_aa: CASSLGTAGELFF; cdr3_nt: TGTGCCAGCAGCCTGGGGACAGCCGGGGAGCTGTTTTTT
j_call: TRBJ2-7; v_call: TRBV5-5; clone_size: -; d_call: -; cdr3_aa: CASSLSSGVYEQYF; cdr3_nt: TGTGCCAGCAGCCTCTCGAGCGGAGTCTACGAGCAGTACTTC
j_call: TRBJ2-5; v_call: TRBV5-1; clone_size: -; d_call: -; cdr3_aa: CASSARAFEETQYF; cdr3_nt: TGCGCCAGCAGCGCACGGGCGTTTGAGGAGACCCAGTACTTC
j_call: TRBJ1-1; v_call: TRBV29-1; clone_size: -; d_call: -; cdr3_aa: CSVGHQNTEAFF; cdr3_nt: TGCAGCGTTGGACACCAGAACACTGAAGCTTTCTTT
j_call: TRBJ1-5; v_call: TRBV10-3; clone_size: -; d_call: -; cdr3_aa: CAISEVTRDQPQHF; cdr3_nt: TGTGCCATCAGTGAGGTGACAAGGGATCAGCCCCAGCATTTT
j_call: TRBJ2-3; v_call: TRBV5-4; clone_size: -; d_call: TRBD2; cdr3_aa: CASSPGTSKDTQYF; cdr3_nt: TGTGCCAGCAGCCCCGGGACTAGCAAAGATACGCAGTATTTT
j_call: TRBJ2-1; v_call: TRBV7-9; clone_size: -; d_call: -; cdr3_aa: CASSTGVASNEQFF; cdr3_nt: TGTGCCAGCAGCACCGGGGTGGCCTCCAATGAGCAGTTCTTC
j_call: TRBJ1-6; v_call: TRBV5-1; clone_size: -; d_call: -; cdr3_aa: CASSLGGVASPLHF; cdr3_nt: TGCGCCAGCAGCTTGGGAGGGGTGGCTTCACCCCTCCACTTT
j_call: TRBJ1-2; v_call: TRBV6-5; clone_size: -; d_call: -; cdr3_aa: CASRGPFGYTF; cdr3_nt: TGTGCCAGCAGGGGACCGTTCGGCTACACCTTC